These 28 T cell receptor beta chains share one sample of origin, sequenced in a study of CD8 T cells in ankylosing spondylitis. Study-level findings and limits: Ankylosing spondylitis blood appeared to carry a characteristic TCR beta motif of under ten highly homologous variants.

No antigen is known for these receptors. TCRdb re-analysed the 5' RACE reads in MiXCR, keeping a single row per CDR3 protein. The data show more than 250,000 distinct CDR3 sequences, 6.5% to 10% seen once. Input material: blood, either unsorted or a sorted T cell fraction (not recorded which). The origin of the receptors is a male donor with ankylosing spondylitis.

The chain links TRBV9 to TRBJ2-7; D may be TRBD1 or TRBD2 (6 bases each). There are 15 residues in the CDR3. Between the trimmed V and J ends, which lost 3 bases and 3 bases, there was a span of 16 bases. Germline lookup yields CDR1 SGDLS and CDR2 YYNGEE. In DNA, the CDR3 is TGTGCCAGCAGCGAGGTCGGGGGCGGAATCTACGAGCAGTACTTC. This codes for CASSEVGGGIYEQYF.

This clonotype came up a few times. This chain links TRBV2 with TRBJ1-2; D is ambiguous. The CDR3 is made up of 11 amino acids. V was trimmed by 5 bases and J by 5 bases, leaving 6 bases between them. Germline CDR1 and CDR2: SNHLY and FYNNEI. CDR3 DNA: TGTGCCAGCAGTACGGGGTATGGCTACACCTTC. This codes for CASSTGYGYTF.

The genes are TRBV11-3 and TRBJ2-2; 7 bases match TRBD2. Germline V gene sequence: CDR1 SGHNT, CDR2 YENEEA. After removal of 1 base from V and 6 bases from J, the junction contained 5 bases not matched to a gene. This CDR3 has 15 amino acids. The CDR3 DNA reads TGTGCCAGCAGCTTAGGCGGGAGCAGCTCCGGGGAGCTGTTTTTT. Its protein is CASSLGGSSSGELFF. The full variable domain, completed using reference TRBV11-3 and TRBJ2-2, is EAGVVQSPRYKIIEKKQPVAFWCNPISGHNTLYWYLQNLGQGPELLIRYENEEAVDDSQLPKDRFSAERLKGVDSTLKIQPAELGDSAVYLCASSLGGSSSGELFFGEGSRLTVL.

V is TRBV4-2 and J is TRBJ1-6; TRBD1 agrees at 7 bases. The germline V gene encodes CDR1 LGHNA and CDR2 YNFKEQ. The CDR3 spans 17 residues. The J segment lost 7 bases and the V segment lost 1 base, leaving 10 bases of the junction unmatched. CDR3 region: CASSQVSLGQPNSPLHF. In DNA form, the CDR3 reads TGTGCCAGCAGCCAAGTGTCCCTGGGACAGCCGAATTCACCCCTCCACTTT.

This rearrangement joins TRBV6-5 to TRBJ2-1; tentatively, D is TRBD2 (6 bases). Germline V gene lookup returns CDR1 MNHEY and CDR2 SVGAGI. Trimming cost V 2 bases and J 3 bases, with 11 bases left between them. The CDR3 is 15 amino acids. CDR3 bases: TGTGCCAGCAGTTACCGGGAGACCGGCTACAATGAGCAGTTCTTC. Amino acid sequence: CASSYRETGYNEQFF.

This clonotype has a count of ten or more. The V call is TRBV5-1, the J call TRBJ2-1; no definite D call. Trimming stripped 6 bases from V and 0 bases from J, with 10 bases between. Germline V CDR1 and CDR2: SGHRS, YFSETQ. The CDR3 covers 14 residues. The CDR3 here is CASKATSSYNEQFF. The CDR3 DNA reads TGCGCCAGCAAAGCCACGAGCTCCTACAATGAGCAGTTCTTC.

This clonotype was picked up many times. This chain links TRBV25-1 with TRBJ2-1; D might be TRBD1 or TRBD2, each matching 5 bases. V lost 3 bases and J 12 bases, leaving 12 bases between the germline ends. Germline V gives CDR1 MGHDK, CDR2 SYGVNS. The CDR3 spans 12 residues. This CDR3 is CASSDPGPGQFF. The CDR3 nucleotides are TGTGCCAGCAGTGACCCGGGACCTGGGCAGTTCTTC.

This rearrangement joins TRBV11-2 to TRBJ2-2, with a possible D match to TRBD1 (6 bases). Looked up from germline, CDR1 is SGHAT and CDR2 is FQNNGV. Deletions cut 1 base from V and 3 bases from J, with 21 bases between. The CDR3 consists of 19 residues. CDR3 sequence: CASSLGGGPPLPYTGELFF. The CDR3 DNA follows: TGTGCCAGCAGCTTAGGAGGGGGACCACCCCTCCCTTACACCGGGGAGCTGTTTTTT.

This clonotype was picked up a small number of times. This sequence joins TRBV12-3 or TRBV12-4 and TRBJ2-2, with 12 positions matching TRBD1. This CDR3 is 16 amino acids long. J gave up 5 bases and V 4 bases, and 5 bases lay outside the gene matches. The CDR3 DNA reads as TGTGCCAGCAGTTGGGACAGGGGGCAATTGACCGGGGAGCTGTTTTTT. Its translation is CASSWDRGQLTGELFF.

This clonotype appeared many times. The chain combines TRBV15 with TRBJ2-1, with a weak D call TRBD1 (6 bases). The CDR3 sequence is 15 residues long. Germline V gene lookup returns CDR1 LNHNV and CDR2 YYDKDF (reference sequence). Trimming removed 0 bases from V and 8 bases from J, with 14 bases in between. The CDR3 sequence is CATSRDVDRIHEQFF. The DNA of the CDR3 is TGTGCCACCAGCAGAGATGTTGACAGGATTCATGAGCAGTTCTTC.

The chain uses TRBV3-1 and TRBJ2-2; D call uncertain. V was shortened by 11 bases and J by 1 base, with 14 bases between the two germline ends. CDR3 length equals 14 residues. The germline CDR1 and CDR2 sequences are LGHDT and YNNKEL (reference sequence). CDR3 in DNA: TGTGCCTCTGACGGACCGGGGAACACCGGGGAGCTGTTTTTT. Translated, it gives CASDGPGNTGELFF. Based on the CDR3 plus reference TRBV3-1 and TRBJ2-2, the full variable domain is DTAVSQTPKYLVTQMGNDKSIKCEQNLGHDTMYWYKQDSKKFLKIMFSYNNKELIINETVPNRFSPKSPDKAHLNLHINSLELGDSAVYFCASDGPGNTGELFFGEGSRLTVL.

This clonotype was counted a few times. CDR3 nucleotides: TGTGCCAGCAGCCGACAGGGGCGGCTCGAGCAGTACTTC. Amino acids: CASSRQGRLEQYF. The rearrangement uses TRBV7-2 and TRBJ2-7; TRBD1 matches at 8 bases. Losses at the gene ends were 5 bases for V and 6 bases for J; bases not matched to a gene: 6. The CDR3 is made up of 13 amino acids. The germline V gene encodes CDR1 SGHTA and CDR2 FQGNSA.

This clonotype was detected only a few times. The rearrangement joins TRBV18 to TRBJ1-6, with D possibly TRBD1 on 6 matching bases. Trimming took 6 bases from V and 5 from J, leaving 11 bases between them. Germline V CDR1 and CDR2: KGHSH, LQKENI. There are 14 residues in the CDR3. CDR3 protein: CASSKGQNNSPLHF. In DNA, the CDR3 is TGTGCCAGCTCGAAGGGACAAAATAATTCACCCCTCCACTTT. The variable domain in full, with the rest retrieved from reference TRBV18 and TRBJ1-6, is NAGVMQNPRHLVRRRGQEARLRCSPMKGHSHVYWYRQLPEEGLKFMVYLQKENIIDESGMPKERFSAEFPKEGPSILRIQQVVRGDSAAYFCASSKGQNNSPLHFGNGTRLTVT.

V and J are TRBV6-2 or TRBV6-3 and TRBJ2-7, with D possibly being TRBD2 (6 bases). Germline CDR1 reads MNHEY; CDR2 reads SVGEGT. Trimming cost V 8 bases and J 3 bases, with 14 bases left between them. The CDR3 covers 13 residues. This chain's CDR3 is CASHGDSGYEQYF. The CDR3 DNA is TGTGCCAGCCACGGGGACTCGGGCTACGAGCAGTACTTC.

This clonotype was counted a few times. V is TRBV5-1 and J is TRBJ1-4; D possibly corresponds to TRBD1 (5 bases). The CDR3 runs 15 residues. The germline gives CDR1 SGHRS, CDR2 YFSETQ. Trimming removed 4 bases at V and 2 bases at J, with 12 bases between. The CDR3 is CASSRGAGTNEKLFF. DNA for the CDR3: TGCGCCAGCAGCCGCGGGGCGGGGACTAATGAAAAACTGTTTTTT.

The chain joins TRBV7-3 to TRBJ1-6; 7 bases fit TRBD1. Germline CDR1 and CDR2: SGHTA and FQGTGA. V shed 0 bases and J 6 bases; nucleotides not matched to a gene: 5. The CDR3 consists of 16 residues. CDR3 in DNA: TGTGCCAGCAGCTTAACAGGGACAGCAGCTAATTCACCCCTCCACTTT. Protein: CASSLTGTAANSPLHF.

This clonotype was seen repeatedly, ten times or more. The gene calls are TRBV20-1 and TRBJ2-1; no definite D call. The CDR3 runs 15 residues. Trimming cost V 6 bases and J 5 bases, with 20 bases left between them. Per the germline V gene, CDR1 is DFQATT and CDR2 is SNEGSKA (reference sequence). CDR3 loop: CSAPYRGPQDNEQFF. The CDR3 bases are TGCAGTGCGCCTTACCGAGGACCCCAAGACAATGAGCAGTTCTTC.

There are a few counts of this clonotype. The chain's CDR3 is CASSSLPGPVVYEQYF. The CDR3 DNA follows: TGCGCCAGCAGCTCGCTACCGGGTCCTGTTGTGTACGAGCAGTACTTC. The V gene is TRBV5-1, the J gene TRBJ2-7; no definite D call. The germline CDR1 and CDR2 sequences are SGHRS and YFSETQ. The V end was cut by 3 bases, the J end by 4 bases, with 20 bases between. The CDR3 is 16 residues long.

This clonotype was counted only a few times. This CDR3 reads CASSTRTGQETQYF. The DNA for the CDR3 is TGTGCCAGCAGCACCCGGACAGGGCAGGAGACCCAGTACTTC. The gene calls are TRBV9 and TRBJ2-5; 8 nucleotides match TRBD1. J lost 5 bases, V lost 4 bases, and 7 bases had no gene match. CDR1 is SGDLS and CDR2 is YYNGEE in the germline V gene. This CDR3 has 14 residues.

CDR3 in DNA: TGTGCCAGCTCACCAGCGATAGCGGGGTTGGCAGATACGCAGTATTTT. Translation: CASSPAIAGLADTQYF. The chain couples TRBV18 to TRBJ2-3; 8 nucleotides agree with TRBD2. The CDR3 has 16 residues. Germline V gene data show CDR1 as KGHSH and CDR2 as LQKENI. V shed 2 bases and J 4 bases; nucleotides not matched to a gene: 8.

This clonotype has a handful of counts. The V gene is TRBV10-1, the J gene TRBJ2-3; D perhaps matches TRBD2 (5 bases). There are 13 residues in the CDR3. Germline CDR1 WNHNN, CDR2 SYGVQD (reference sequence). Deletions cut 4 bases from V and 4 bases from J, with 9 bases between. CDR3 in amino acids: CASSVRRSDTQYF. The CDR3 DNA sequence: TGCGCCAGCAGTGTACGGAGGTCAGATACGCAGTATTTT.

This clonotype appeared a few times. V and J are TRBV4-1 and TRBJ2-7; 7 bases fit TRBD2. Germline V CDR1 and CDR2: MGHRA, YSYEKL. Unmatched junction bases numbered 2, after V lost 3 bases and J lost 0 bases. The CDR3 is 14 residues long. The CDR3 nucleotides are TGCGCCAGCAGCCATTCGGGGGGCTCCTACGAGCAGTACTTC. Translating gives CASSHSGGSYEQYF.

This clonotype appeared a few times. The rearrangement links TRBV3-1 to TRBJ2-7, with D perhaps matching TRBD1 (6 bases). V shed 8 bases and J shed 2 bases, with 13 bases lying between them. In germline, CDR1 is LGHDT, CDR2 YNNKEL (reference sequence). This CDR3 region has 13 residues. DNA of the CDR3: TGTGCCAGCGGCAGGGGCGGTGCCTACGAGCAGTACTTC. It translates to CASGRGGAYEQYF.

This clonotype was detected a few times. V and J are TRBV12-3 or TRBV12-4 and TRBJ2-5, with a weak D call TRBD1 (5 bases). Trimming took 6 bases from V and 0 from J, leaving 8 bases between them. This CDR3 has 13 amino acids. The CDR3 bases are TGTGCCAGCAGCGCGGACAACCAAGAGACCCAGTACTTC. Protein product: CASSADNQETQYF.

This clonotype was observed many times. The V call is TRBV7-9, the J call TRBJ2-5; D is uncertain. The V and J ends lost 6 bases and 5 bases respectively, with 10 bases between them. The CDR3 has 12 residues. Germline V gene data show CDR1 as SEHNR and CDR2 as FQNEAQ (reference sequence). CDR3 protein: CASRSHFETQYF. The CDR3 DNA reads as TGTGCCAGCAGGTCTCATTTCGAGACCCAGTACTTC.

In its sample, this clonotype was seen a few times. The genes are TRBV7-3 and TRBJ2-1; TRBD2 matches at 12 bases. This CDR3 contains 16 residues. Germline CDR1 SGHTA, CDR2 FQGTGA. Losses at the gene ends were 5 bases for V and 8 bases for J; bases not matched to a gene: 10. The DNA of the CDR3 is TGTGCCAGCAGCGCCTCGGCGACTAGCGGGAGACATGAGCAGTTCTTC. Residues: CASSASATSGRHEQFF.

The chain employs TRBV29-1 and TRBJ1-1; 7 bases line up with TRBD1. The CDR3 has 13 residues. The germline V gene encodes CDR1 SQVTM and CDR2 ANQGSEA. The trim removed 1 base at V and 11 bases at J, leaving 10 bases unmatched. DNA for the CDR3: TGCAGCGTTGAAGCCCGGGACAGTCTCCTTGCTTTCTTT. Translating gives CSVEARDSLLAFF.

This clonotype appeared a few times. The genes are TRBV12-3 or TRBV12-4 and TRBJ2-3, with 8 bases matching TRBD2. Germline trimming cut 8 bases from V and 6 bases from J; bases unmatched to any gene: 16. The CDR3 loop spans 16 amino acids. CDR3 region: CASREGGRGTADTQYF. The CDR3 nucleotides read TGTGCCAGCCGGGAGGGAGGGAGGGGAACTGCTGATACGCAGTATTTT.